The next 20 T cell receptor beta chains were all read from a single sample in a study of blood T cell repertoires in COVID-19. Generated by immunoSEQ multiplex PCR, the TCRdb table keeps only in-frame clones and is missing some. Altogether some 310,000 clones are present, roughly 90% being singletons, with the ten largest covering roughly 2.9%. The sample was peripheral blood. Every receptor here comes from a young woman with COVID-19, enrolled during active disease.

V is TRBV10-3 and J is TRBJ1-4; 9 bases are a match to TRBD1. V lost 4 bases to trimming and J lost 1 base; unmatched junction nucleotides: 7. This CDR3 spans 17 amino acids. In germline, CDR1 is ENHRY, CDR2 SYGVKD. CDR3: CAISATGGPVTNEKLFF. CDR3 sequence (DNA): TGTGCCATCAGTGCAACAGGGGGCCCTGTAACTAATGAAAAACTGTTTTTT.

The chain couples TRBV29-1 to TRBJ2-1; 7 bases are a match to TRBD1. After removal of 1 base from V and 6 bases from J, the junction contained 6 bases not matched to a gene. Germline V gene sequence: CDR1 SQVTM, CDR2 ANQGSEA. This CDR3 is 14 amino acids long. Written as DNA, the CDR3 is TGCAGCGTTGAAGTACAGGGGCCTAGCAATGAGCAGTTCTTC. As protein: CSVEVQGPSNEQFF.

The V call is TRBV7-6, the J call TRBJ1-1, with D perhaps matching TRBD1 (5 bases). Trimming removed 2 bases from V and 4 bases from J, with 11 bases in between. The V gene's germline CDR1 is SGHVS and CDR2 FNYEAQ. The CDR3 extends over 14 amino acids. DNA for the CDR3: TGTGCCAGCAGCTTAATCTTAGGGGCCACTGAAGCTTTCTTT. Its translation is CASSLILGATEAFF. Based on the CDR3 plus reference TRBV7-6 and TRBJ1-1, the full variable domain is GAGVSQSPRYKVTKRGQDVALRCDPISGHVSLYWYRQALGQGPEFLTYFNYEAQQDKSGLPNDRFSAERPEGSISTLTIQRTEQRDSAMYRCASSLILGATEAFFGQGTRLTVV.

The rearrangement links TRBV19 to TRBJ2-3; TRBD2 is a possible D gene (6 bases). The CDR3 sequence is 15 residues long. Germline V gene lookup returns CDR1 LNHDA and CDR2 SQIVND (reference sequence). Between the trimmed V and J ends, which lost 4 bases and 0 bases, there was a span of 11 bases. In DNA, the CDR3 is TGTGCCAGTAGTAGGCGGGAACCTAGCACAGATACGCAGTATTTT. As protein: CASSRREPSTDTQYF. The variable domain in full, completed from reference TRBV19 and TRBJ2-3, reads DGGITQSPKYLFRKEGQNVTLSCEQNLNHDAMYWYRQDPGQGLRLIYYSQIVNDFQKGDIAEGYSVSREKKESFPLTVTSAQKNPTAFYLCASSRREPSTDTQYFGPGTRLTVL.

This clone was counted a single time. The chain couples TRBV5-6 to TRBJ2-3, with 12 positions matching TRBD2. The CDR3 has 14 amino acids. Germline values: CDR1 SGHDT, CDR2 YYEEEE. Trimming cost V 4 bases and J 6 bases; bases outside gene matches: 3. The CDR3 DNA reads TGTGCCAGCAGCCTTGGACTAGCGGGGGATACGCAGTATTTT. This sequence encodes CASSLGLAGDTQYF.

The chain joins TRBV6-5 to TRBJ2-1; 12 bases match TRBD2. The CDR3 covers 15 residues. Looked up from germline, CDR1 is MNHEY and CDR2 is SVGAGI. V was pared by 6 bases and J by 5 bases, with 5 bases of the junction left unmatched. The CDR3 region is CASRSGLAGHNEQFF. As DNA, the CDR3 is TGTGCCAGCAGGTCGGGACTAGCGGGCCACAATGAGCAGTTCTTC.

The CDR3 region is CAISDPFSPASSGANVLTF. The CDR3 DNA sequence: TGTGCCATCAGTGACCCCTTTAGCCCTGCTTCCTCTGGGGCCAACGTCCTGACTTTC. This chain connects TRBV10-3 to TRBJ2-6; D is undetermined. The CDR3 extends over 19 amino acids. The V and J ends lost 3 bases and 0 bases respectively, with 18 bases between them. CDR1 is ENHRY, CDR2 SYGVKD, per germline.

For this clone: In the same sample, other DNA sequences code for this CDR3. The rearrangement joins TRBV9 to TRBJ2-7, with a tentative D call TRBD2 (6 bases). The germline V gene has CDR1 SGDLS and CDR2 YYNGEE. The V and J ends lost 4 bases and 6 bases respectively, with 11 bases between them. The CDR3 is 12 amino acids. Written as DNA, the CDR3 is TGTGCCAGCAGCCTTCAGGGAGGCGAGCAGTACTTC. This encodes CASSLQGGEQYF.

A few counts support this clone. V gene TRBV7-2 combines with J gene TRBJ1-4; a possible D gene is TRBD1 (5 bases). Trimming stripped 5 bases from V and 8 bases from J, with 12 bases between. This CDR3 comprises 13 residues. Germline loops: CDR1 SGHTA, CDR2 FQGNSA. CDR3 in amino acids: CASSLWGGEKLFF. CDR3 in DNA: TGTGCCAGCAGCCTGTGGGGGGGGGAAAAACTGTTTTTT.

This clone was detected only a few times. The chain is built from TRBV2 and TRBJ1-5; 8 bases map to TRBD1. The trim removed 6 bases at V and 6 bases at J, leaving 4 bases unmatched. Germline values: CDR1 SNHLY, CDR2 FYNNEI. This CDR3 is built from 13 residues. The CDR3 DNA reads as TGTGCCAGCAGCACAGGGGGAGGTCAGCCCCAGCATTTT. Its protein is CASSTGGGQPQHF.

The chain employs TRBV27 and TRBJ1-5, with 7 bases lining up with TRBD1. The CDR3 sequence is 15 residues long. V was pared by 6 bases and J by 5 bases, with 10 bases of the junction left unmatched. Looked up from germline, CDR1 is MNHEY and CDR2 is SMNVEV (reference sequence). The CDR3 DNA follows: TGTGCCAGCAGCCCCGATGACAGGGTCGATCAGCCCCAGCATTTT. Amino acid sequence: CASSPDDRVDQPQHF.

The chain carries TRBV7-9 and TRBJ2-7; 7 bases line up with TRBD1. With 4 bases clipped from V and 2 bases from J, the junction kept 5 bases outside the gene matches. This CDR3 is built from 14 residues. Germline CDR1 and CDR2: SEHNR and FQNEAQ (reference sequence). This chain's CDR3 is CASSSPGQTYEQYF. The CDR3 DNA reads as TGTGCCAGCAGCTCCCCGGGACAGACCTACGAGCAGTACTTC. The full variable domain, completed using reference TRBV7-9 and TRBJ2-7, is DTGVSQNPRHKITKRGQNVTFRCDPISEHNRLYWYRQTLGQGPEFLTYFQNEAQLEKSRLLSDRFSAERPKGSFSTLEIQRTEQGDSAMYLCASSSPGQTYEQYFGPGTRLTVT.

This chain connects TRBV15 to TRBJ1-6; 7 bases map to TRBD1. J gave up 10 bases and V 2 bases, and 14 bases lay outside the gene matches. CDR3 length: 17 residues. Per the germline V gene, CDR1 is LNHNV and CDR2 is YYDKDF (reference sequence). CDR3 sequence reads: CATSRTPRGTDRSPLHF. CDR3 bases: TGTGCCACCAGCAGAACCCCTCGTGGGACAGATAGGTCACCCCTCCACTTT.

This chain connects TRBV7-8 to TRBJ2-1, with 7 bases aligning to TRBD1. Germline V CDR1 and CDR2: SGHVS, FQNEAQ. The CDR3 has 16 amino acids. V dropped 5 bases and J dropped 7; count of bases not matched to a gene: 14. The CDR3 loop reads CASSAGQAASWNEQFF. In nucleotides, the CDR3 is TGTGCCAGCAGCGCCGGACAGGCGGCTTCCTGGAATGAGCAGTTCTTC.

The CDR3 DNA sequence: TGTGCCAGCAGGGATACCGGGACAGGGAACACCGGGGAGCTGTTTTTT. It encodes CASRDTGTGNTGELFF. This chain joins TRBV7-2 and TRBJ2-2; 8 bases are a match to TRBD1. CDR1 and CDR2 from the germline V gene are SGHTA and FQGNSA. Unmatched junction bases numbered 7, after V lost 6 bases and J lost 1 base. The CDR3 extends over 16 amino acids.

The chain recombines TRBV6-5 with TRBJ2-1; 7 bases are a match to TRBD2. Germline trimming cut 5 bases from V and 6 bases from J; bases unmatched to any gene: 10. This CDR3 contains 15 residues. The germline gives CDR1 MNHEY, CDR2 SVGAGI. CDR3 in DNA: TGTGCCAGCAGTCTTCTCGCGGGAGTGGGCAATGAGCAGTTCTTC. It codes for CASSLLAGVGNEQFF.

The CDR3 region has the DNA TGTGCCAGCAGTGAGGGACAGGGGCCCTATGGCTACACCTTC. It codes for CASSEGQGPYGYTF. This chain uses TRBV9 with TRBJ1-2; 10 bases agree with TRBD1. The V gene's germline CDR1 is SGDLS and CDR2 YYNGEE. V shed 5 bases, J shed 4 bases, and the junction held 5 bases outside the gene matches. This CDR3 is 14 amino acids long.

The chain has TRBV14 and TRBJ2-2, with D possibly being TRBD1 (6 bases). The germline V and J ends were trimmed by 7 bases and 4 bases, with 13 bases remaining between them. The CDR3 is 14 residues long. Germline V CDR1 and CDR2: SGHDN, FVKESK. The CDR3 region is CASTQGVGTGELFF. The CDR3 DNA sequence: TGTGCCAGCACACAGGGCGTTGGCACCGGGGAGCTGTTTTTT.

The table lists this clone with a count of one. The J gene is TRBJ1-2, the V gene TRBV3-1 (or the pseudogene TRBV3-2); no clear D. Trimming pared 4 bases from V and 4 bases from J, leaving 10 bases between. The CDR3 spans 13 residues. CDR1 is LGHDT and CDR2 is YNNKEL in the germline V gene (reference sequence). The CDR3 spells CASSRMEIYGYTF. CDR3 bases: TGTGCCAGCAGCCGGATGGAGATCTATGGCTACACCTTC.

Written as DNA, the CDR3 is TGTGCCAGCAGGGGTACAGGGAACACCGGGGAGCTGTTTTTT. Its protein is CASRGTGNTGELFF. The chain combines TRBV2 with TRBJ2-2; D is possibly TRBD1 (5 bases). The CDR3 loop spans 14 amino acids. Per germline, CDR1 SNHLY and CDR2 FYNNEI. V gave up 6 bases and J gave up 1 base, with 9 bases separating them.